The clone carrying this TCR beta chain was seen only once. What it binds is not known. The data stem from a study of shared clonotypes between healthy human individuals. Overall study results and limits: In having few donors, the study represented limited genetic and exposure-history diversity.

DNA input for the unsorted PBMC replicate PCRs was roughly 290 ng, 25,000 to 30,000 T cell genomes. Profiling relied on immunoSEQ multiplex PCR, and the TCRdb table lists in-frame clones only, not all of them. This sample has 97,000 or so clones, with less than 60% found just once. This CDR3 is built from 15 residues. V was shortened by 5 bases and J by 3 bases, with 16 bases between the two germline ends. Germline CDR1 SGHVS, CDR2 FQNEAQ. Specimen: PBMCs. This rearrangement joins TRBV7-8 to TRBJ1-2; D is ambiguous. This clonotype originated in a middle-aged woman in good health. Some clones in this sample may be carry-over from other donors' samples. CDR3 bases: TGTGCCAGCAGCGCGGGGAGGCAGGTAGACTATGGCTACACCTTC. It translates to CASSAGRQVDYGYTF.